Listed below are T cell receptor beta chains from one sample, sequenced in a study of blood T cell repertoires in COVID-19. Method: immunoSEQ multiplex PCR; TCRdb's copy keeps in-frame clones and lacks some. The sample contains 58,000 or so clones, 75% to 90% of which appear only once. Sequenced input: peripheral blood. The receptors stem from a woman aged 65 to 85 with active COVID-19. CDR3s include the opening cysteine and the closing phenylalanine or tryptophan.

>TRBJ1-1|TRBV3-1/TRBV3-2
CASSQDSSTVNTEAFF
>TRBJ1-2|TRBV2
CASSVMETGNYGYTF
>TRBJ1-1|TRBV6-5
CASSYHYRDDEAFF
>TRBJ2-1|TRBV19
CASQLRQGGFSYNEQFF
>TRBJ1-2|TRBV7-9
CASSLDFGYGYTF
>TRBJ2-1|TRBV3-1/TRBV3-2
CASSPAAPQQFF
>TRBJ2-6|TRBV7-9
CASSRSRDGSGANVLTF
>TRBJ2-3|TRBV7-3
CASTKAAASDTQYF
>TRBJ2-7|TRBV5-1
CASSLPGTGGSWQYF
>TRBJ1-1|TRBV6-2/TRBV6-3
CASSYELLRGLNTEAFF
>TRBJ2-7|TRBV28
CASSLSGREIYEQYF
>TRBJ1-2|TRBV9
CASSGIKGDYGYTF
>TRBJ2-2|TRBV2
CASSVTSGSFTGELFF
>TRBJ2-6|TRBV23-1
CASSPPTGQLSGANVLTF
>TRBJ2-1|TRBV10-1
CASSARARDEQFF
>TRBJ1-2|TRBV18
CASSPTNRVVDYGYTF
>TRBJ2-5|TRBV10-1
CASNYSSGSSGETQYF
>TRBJ1-6|TRBV28
CASSPRQGWALHF
>TRBJ1-6|TRBV27
CASSGGDTIISPLHF
>TRBJ1-1|TRBV6-1
CASSDRGWSPTFEAFF
>TRBJ2-1|TRBV9
CASSPPGFNEQFF
>TRBJ2-7|TRBV28
CASSLLGGISLLEQYF
>TRBJ2-5|TRBV28
CASIITGGGETQYF
>TRBJ1-6|TRBV7-2
CASSFRVAYNSPLHF
>TRBJ2-1|TRBV5-1
CASSLNSGSHNEQFF
>TRBJ1-2|TRBV28
CASSTRTGELGGYTF
>TRBJ1-5|TRBV12-3/TRBV12-4
CASSSGQPQHF
>TRBJ1-6|TRBV3-1/TRBV3-2
CASSQGRNSPLHF
>TRBJ2-7|TRBV28
CASSPTGTSGYEQYF
>TRBJ2-5|TRBV3-1/TRBV3-2
CASSQDQGLETQYF
>TRBJ2-7|TRBV28
CASSSEQGAYYEQYF
>TRBJ2-2|TRBV5-1
CASSPGTSGSGELFF
>TRBJ1-5|TRBV19
CASSRTGGQPQHF
>TRBJ1-6|TRBV10-1
CASSQDFNSPLHF
>TRBJ1-5|TRBV2
CASSYRGSNQPQHF
>TRBJ2-5|TRBV5-4
CASRSTREKGGETQYF
>TRBJ1-5|TRBV6-6
CASSSLDRGLNQPQHF
>TRBJ2-1|TRBV3-1/TRBV3-2
CASSQTRNEQFF
>TRBJ2-7|TRBV9
CASSVATGTSITYEQYF
>TRBJ2-7|TRBV18
CASSPYEGSIYEQYF
>TRBJ1-5|TRBV5-6
CASTLRGLGYNQPQHF